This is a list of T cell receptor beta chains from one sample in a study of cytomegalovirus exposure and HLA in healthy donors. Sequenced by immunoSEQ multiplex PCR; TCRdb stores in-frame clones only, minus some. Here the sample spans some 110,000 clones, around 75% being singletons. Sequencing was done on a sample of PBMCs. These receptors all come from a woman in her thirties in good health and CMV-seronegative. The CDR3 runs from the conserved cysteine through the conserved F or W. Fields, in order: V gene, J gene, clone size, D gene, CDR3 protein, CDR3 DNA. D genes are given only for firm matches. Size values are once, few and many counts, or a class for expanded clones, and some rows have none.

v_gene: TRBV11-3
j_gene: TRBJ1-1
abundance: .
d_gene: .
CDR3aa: CASSLEPFRRSTEAFF
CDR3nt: TGTGCCAGCAGCTTAGAACCCTTTCGGAGGAGCACTGAAGCTTTCTTT

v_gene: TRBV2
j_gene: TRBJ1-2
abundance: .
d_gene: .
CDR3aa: CASSDPREYGYTF
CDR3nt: TGTGCCAGCAGTGATCCCAGGGAATATGGCTACACCTTC

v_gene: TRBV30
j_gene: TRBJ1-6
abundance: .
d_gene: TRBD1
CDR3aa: CAWKGQPRNNSPLHF
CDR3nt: TGTGCCTGGAAGGGACAGCCGAGGAATAATTCACCCCTCCACTTT

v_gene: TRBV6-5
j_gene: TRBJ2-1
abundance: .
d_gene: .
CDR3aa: CASSYSSPVLYNEQFF
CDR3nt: TGTGCCAGCAGTTACTCGTCCCCAGTCCTCTACAATGAGCAGTTCTTC

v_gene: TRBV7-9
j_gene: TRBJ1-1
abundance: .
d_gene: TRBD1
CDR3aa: CASSKADRGEAFF
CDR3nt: TGTGCCAGCAGTAAAGCCGACAGGGGCGAAGCTTTCTTT

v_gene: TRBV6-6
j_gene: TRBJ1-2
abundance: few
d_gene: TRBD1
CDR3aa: CASRPSGTEANGYTF
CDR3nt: TGTGCCAGCAGACCGTCCGGGACAGAAGCTAATGGCTACACCTTC

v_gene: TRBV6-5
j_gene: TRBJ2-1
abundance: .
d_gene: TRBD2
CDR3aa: CASRLAGAVDEQFF
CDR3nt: TGTGCCAGCAGGTTAGCGGGAGCTGTAGATGAGCAGTTCTTC

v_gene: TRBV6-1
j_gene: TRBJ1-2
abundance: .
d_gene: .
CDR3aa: CASSDQTGGYTF
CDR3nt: TGTGCCAGCAGTGATCAGACCGGGGGCTACACCTTC

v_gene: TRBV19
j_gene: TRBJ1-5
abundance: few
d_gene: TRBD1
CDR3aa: CASRTGGNQPQHF
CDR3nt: TGTGCCAGTAGGACAGGGGGCAATCAGCCCCAGCATTTT

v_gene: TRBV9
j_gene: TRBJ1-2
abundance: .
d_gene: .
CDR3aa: CASSVGLGGNYGYTF
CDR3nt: TGTGCCAGCAGCGTAGGACTGGGAGGGAACTATGGCTACACCTTC

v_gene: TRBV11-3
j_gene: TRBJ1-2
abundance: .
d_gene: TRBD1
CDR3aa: CASSSWDRSYGYTF
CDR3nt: TGTGCCAGCAGCTCCTGGGACAGATCCTATGGCTACACCTTC

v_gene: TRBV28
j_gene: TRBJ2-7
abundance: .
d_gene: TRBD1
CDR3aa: CASTQGEPYEQYF
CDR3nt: TGTGCCAGCACCCAGGGGGAGCCCTACGAGCAGTACTTC

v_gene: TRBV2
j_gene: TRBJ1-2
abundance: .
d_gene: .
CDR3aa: CASSVFVGGSHGYTF
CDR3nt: TGTGCCAGCAGTGTTTTCGTTGGGGGGTCCCATGGCTACACCTTC

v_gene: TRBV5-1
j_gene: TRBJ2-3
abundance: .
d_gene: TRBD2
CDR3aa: CASSLDGGGPLDTQYF
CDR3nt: TGCGCCAGCAGCTTGGACGGCGGGGGACCCTTAGATACGCAGTATTTT

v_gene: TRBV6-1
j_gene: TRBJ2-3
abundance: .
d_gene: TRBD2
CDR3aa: CASSERTSRGDTQYF
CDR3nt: TGTGCCAGCAGTGAAAGGACTAGCCGCGGAGATACGCAGTATTTT

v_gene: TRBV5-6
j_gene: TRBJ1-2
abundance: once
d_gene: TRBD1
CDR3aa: CASSLLGQGENGYTF
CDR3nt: TGTGCCAGCAGCTTGTTGGGACAGGGTGAGAATGGCTACACCTTC

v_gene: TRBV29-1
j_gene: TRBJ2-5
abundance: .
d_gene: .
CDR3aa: CSTLGQSETQYF
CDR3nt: TGCAGCACCCTCGGACAGAGTGAGACCCAGTACTTC

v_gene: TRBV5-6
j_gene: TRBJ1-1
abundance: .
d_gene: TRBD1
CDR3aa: CASSFWTGNTEAFF
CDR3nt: TGTGCCAGCAGCTTTTGGACAGGGAATACTGAAGCTTTCTTT

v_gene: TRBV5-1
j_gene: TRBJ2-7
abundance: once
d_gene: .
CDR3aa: CASSRQVNGVYEQYF
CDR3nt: TGCGCCAGCAGCAGACAGGTAAACGGTGTCTACGAGCAGTACTTC

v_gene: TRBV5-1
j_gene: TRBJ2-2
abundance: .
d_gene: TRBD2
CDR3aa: CASSLRIGTSGKPNTGELFF
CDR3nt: TGCGCCAGCAGCTTACGTATCGGGACTAGCGGGAAACCGAACACCGGGGAGCTGTTTTTT

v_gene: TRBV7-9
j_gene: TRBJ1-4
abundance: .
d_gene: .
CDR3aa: CASSLAVTATNEKLFF
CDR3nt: TGTGCCAGCAGCTTAGCAGTTACAGCAACTAATGAAAAACTGTTTTTT

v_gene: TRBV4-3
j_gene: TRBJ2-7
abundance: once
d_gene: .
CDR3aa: CASSQDRGTSYEQYF
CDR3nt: TGCGCCAGCAGCCAAGATCGTGGGACTTCTTACGAGCAGTACTTC

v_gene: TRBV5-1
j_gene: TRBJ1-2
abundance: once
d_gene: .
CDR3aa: CASSFGHTNPNYGYTF
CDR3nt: TGCGCCAGCAGCTTTGGCCACACAAATCCTAACTATGGCTACACCTTC

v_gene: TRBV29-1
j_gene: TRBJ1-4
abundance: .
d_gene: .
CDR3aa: CSVVDSEKLFF
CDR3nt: TGCAGCGTAGTTGACAGCGAAAAACTGTTTTTT

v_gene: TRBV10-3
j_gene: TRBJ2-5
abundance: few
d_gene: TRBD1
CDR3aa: CAISESIGTEETQYF
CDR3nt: TGTGCCATCAGTGAGTCGATCGGGACAGAAGAGACCCAGTACTTC

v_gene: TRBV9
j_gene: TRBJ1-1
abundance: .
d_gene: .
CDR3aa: CASSVASGTVMNTEAFF
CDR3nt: TGTGCCAGCAGCGTAGCTAGTGGTACGGTAATGAACACTGAAGCTTTCTTT

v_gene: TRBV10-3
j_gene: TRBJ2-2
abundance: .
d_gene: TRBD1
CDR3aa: CAINPGQSTGELFF
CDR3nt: TGTGCCATCAATCCGGGACAGTCCACCGGGGAGCTGTTTTTT

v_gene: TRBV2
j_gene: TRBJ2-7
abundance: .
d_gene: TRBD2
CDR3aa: CASSVSSGSYEQYF
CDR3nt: TGTGCCAGCAGTGTCTCTAGCGGGAGTTACGAGCAGTACTTC

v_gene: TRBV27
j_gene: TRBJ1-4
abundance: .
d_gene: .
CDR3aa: CASSSFLQGSNEKLFF
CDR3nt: TGTGCCAGCAGTTCATTCCTCCAGGGTTCTAATGAAAAACTGTTTTTT

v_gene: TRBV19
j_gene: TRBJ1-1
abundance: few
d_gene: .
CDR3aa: CASSVDRFDEAFF
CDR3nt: TGTGCCAGTAGTGTTGACAGGTTTGATGAAGCTTTCTTT

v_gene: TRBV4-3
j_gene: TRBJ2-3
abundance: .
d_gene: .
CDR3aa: CASSQERSAGLSTDTQYF
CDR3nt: TGCGCCAGCAGCCAAGAGAGGAGTGCGGGGTTAAGCACAGATACGCAGTATTTT

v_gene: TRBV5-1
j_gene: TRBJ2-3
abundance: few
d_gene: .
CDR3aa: CASSLDFPGGDTQYF
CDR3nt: TGCGCCAGCAGCTTGGACTTCCCCGGGGGTGATACGCAGTATTTT

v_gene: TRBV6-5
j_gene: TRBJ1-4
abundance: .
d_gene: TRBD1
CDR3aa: CASTQVHRGGEKLFF
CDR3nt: TGTGCCAGCACCCAAGTCCACAGGGGAGGCGAAAAACTGTTTTTT

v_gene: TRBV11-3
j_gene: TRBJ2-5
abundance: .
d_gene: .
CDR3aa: CASSLGNTGIQETQYF
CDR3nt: TGTGCCAGCAGCTTAGGGAACACGGGGATCCAAGAGACCCAGTACTTC

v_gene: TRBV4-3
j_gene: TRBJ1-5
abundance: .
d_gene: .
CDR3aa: CASSQDSSQLVGMRNQPQHF
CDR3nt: TGCGCCAGCAGCCAAGATTCGTCCCAACTCGTCGGGATGCGGAATCAGCCCCAGCATTTT

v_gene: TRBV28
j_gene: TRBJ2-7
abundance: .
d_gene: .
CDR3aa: CASSRTRRTYEQYF
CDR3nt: TGTGCCAGCAGCCGGACCCGGAGGACCTACGAGCAGTACTTC

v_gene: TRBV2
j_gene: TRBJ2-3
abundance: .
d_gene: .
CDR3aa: CASERGGGDTQYF
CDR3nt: TGTGCCAGCGAGAGGGGGGGCGGAGATACGCAGTATTTT